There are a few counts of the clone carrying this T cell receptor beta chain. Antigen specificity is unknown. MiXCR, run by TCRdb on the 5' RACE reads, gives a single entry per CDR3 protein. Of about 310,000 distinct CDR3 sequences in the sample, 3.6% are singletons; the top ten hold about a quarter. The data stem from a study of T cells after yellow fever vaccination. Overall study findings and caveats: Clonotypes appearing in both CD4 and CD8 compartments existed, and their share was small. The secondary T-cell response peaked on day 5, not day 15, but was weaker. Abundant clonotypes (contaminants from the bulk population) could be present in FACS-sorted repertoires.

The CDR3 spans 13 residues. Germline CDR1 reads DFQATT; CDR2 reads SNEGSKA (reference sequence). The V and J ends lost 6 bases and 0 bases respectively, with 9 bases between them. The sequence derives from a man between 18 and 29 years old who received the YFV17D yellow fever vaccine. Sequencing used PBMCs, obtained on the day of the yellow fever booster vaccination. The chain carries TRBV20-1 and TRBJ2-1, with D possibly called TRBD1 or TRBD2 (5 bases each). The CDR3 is CSAGVNSYNEQFF. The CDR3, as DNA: TGCAGTGCGGGGGTAAACTCCTACAATGAGCAGTTCTTC.